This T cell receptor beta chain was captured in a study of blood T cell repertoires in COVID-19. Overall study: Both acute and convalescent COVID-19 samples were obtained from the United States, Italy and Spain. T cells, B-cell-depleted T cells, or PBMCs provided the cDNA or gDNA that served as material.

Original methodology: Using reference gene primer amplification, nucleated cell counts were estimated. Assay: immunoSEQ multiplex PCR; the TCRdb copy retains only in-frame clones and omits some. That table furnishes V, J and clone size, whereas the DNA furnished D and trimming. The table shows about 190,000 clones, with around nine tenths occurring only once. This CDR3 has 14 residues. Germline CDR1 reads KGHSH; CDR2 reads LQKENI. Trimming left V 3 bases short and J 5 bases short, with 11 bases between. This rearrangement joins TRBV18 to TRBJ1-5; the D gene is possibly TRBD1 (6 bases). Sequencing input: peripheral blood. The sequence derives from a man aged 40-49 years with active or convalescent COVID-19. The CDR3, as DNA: TGTGCCAGCTCACCGGGAGCAGGGGATCAGCCCCAGCATTTT. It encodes CASSPGAGDQPQHF.